Sequencing of this T cell receptor (beta chain) was carried out in a study of T-cell reconstitution after alpha-beta-depleted transplantation in children. Study-level findings and limits: Several hundred expanded graft clones reportedly were the source of alpha-beta T cells about two months after transplant.

Germline CDR1 MNHEY, CDR2 SVGAGI. V shed 5 bases and J shed 0 bases, with 10 bases lying between them. The CDR3 runs to 15 residues. TCRbeta library preparation incorporated unique molecular identifiers. TCRdb used MiXCR to reprocess the PCR reads, holding one entry per CDR3 protein. The sample shows tens of thousands of distinct CDR3 sequences, about 6.3% of them seen only once. This clonotype was detected ten times or more. Its antigen remains unidentified. The TCR sequence derives from a male patient aged 10 to 17 who had a stem cell transplant for acute myeloid leukemia, so the T cells may come from the graft donor. The chain joins TRBV6-5 to TRBJ2-2; maybe TRBD2 (6 bases). Sequencing used PBMCs, mostly from graft donor cells, obtained 180 days after TCRalphabeta/CD19-depleted stem cell transplant. The CDR3 DNA follows: TGTGCCAGCAGTCGCGGGACCCCGAACACCGGGGAGCTGTTTTTT. Translating gives CASSRGTPNTGELFF.